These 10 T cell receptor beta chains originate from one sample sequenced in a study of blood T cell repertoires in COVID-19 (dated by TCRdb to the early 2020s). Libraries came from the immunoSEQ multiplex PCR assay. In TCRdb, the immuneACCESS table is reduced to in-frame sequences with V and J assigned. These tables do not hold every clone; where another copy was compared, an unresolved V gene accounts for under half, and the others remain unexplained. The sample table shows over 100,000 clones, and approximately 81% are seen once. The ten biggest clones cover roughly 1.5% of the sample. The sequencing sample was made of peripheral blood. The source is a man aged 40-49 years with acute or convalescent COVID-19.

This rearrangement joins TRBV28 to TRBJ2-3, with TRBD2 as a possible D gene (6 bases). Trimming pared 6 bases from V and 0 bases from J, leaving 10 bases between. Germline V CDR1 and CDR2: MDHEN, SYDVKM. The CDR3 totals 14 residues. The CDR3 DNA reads TGTGCCAGCAGGGAGGGGAGTAGCACAGATACGCAGTATTTT. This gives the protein CASREGSSTDTQYF.

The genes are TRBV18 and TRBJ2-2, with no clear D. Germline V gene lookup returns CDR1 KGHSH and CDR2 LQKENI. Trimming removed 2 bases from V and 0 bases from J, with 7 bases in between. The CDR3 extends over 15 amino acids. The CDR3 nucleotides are TGTGCCAGCTCACCAATCTTCGCGAACACCGGGGAGCTGTTTTTT. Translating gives CASSPIFANTGELFF.

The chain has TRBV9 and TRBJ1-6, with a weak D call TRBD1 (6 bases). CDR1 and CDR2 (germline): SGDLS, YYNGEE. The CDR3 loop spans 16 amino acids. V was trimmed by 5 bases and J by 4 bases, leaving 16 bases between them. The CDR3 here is CASSETGQIYNSPLHF. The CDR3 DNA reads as TGTGCCAGCAGTGAGACCGGACAGATATATAATTCACCCCTCCACTTT.

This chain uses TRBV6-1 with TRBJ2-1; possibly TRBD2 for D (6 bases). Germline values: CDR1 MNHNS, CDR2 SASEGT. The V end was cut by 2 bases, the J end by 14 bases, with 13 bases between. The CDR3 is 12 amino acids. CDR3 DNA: TGTGCCAGCAGTGAATGGGGGGAGAAGGAGTTCTTC. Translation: CASSEWGEKEFF.

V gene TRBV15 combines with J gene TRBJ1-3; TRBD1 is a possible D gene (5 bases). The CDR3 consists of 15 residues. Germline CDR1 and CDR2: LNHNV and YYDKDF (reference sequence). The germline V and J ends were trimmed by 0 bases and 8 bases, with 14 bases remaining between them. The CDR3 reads CATSRDRGHFDTIYF. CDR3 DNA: TGTGCCACCAGCAGAGATCGAGGACATTTCGACACCATATATTTT.

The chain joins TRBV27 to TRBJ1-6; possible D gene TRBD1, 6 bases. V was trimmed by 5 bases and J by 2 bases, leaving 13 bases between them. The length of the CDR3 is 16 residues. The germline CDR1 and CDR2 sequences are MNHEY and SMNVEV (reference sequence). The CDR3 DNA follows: TGTGCCAGCAGTGCATCAGGGGTCCCCTATAATTCACCCCTCCACTTT. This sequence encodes CASSASGVPYNSPLHF.

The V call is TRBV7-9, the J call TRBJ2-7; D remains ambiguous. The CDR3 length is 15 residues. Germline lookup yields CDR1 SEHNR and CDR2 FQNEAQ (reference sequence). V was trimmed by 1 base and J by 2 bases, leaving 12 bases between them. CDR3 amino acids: CASSLGPRRTYEQYF. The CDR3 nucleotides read TGTGCCAGCAGCTTAGGACCCCGGAGAACCTACGAGCAGTACTTC.

The CDR3 loop reads CASSYYAGVVDTQYF. The CDR3 nucleotides are TGTGCCAGCAGTTACTATGCGGGGGTCGTGGATACCCAGTACTTC. This chain links TRBV6-2 or TRBV6-3 with TRBJ2-5, with TRBD2 identical over 7 bases. In germline, CDR1 is MNHEY, CDR2 SVGEGT. The CDR3 is made up of 15 amino acids. After removal of 1 base from V and 8 bases from J, the junction contained 10 bases not matched to a gene.

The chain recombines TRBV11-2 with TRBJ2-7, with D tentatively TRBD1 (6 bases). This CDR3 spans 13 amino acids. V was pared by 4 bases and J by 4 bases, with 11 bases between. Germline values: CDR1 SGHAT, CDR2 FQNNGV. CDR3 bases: TGTGCCAGCAGCTGGACAGATAATTACGAGCAGTACTTC. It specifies CASSWTDNYEQYF.

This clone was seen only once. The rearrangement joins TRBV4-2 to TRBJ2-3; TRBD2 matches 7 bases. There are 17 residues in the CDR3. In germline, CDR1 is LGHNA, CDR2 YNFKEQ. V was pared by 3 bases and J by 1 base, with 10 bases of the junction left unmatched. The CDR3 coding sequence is TGTGCCAGCAGCCACATCTGGAAGGGAGGGGGCACAGATACGCAGTATTTT. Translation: CASSHIWKGGGTDTQYF.